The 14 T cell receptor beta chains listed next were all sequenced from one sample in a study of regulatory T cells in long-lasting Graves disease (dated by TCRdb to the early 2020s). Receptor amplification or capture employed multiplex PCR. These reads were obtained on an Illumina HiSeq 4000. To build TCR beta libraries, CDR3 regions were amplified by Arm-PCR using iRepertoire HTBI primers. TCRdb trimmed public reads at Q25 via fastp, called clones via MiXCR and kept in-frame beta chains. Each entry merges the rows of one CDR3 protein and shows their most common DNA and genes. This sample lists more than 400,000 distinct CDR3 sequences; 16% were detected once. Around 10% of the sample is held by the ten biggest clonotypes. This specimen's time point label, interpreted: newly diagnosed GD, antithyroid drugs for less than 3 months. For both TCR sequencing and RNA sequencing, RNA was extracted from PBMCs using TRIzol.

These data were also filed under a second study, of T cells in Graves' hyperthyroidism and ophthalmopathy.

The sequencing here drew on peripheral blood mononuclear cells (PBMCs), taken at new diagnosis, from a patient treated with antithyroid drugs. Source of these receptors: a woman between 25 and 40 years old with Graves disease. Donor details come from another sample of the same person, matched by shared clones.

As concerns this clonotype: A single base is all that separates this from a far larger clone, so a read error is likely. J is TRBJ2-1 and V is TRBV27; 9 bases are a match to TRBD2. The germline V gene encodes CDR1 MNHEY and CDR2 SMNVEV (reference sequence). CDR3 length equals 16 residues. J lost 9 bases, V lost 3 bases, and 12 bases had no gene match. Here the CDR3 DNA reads TGTGCCAGCAGTTTGGTGGTAAGCGGGAGGCCCGGTGAGCAGTTCTTC. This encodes CASSLVVSGRPGEQFF.

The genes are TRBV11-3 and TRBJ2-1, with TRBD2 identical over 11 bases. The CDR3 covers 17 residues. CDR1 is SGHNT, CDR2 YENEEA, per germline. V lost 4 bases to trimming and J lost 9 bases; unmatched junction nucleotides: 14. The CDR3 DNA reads TGTGCCAGCAGCTCCCTCTCTAGCGGGGGGCCTTTAGTTGAGCAGTTCTTC. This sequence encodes CASSSLSSGGPLVEQFF.

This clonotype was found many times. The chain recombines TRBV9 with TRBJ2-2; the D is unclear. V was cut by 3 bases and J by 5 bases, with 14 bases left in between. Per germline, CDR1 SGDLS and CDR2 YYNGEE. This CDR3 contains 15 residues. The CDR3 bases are TGTGCCAGCAGCGAGTTCCTTAGTGGGACCGGGGAGCTGTTTTTT. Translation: CASSEFLSGTGELFF.

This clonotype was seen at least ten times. CDR3: CASTPPGLAGSSYEQYF. In nucleotides, the CDR3 is TGTGCCAGCACTCCCCCGGGGCTAGCGGGAAGTTCCTACGAGCAGTACTTC. This sequence joins TRBV28 and TRBJ2-7; 9 bases line up with TRBD2. Germline-derived CDR1 and CDR2 are MDHEN and SYDVKM. The trim removed 7 bases at V and 1 base at J, leaving 14 bases unmatched. This CDR3 spans 17 amino acids.

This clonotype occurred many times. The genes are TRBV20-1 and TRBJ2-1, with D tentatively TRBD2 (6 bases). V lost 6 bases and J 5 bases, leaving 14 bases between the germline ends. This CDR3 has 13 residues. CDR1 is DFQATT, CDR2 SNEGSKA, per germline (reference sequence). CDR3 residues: CSATGGANNEQFF. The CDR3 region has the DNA TGCAGTGCAACTGGCGGGGCTAACAATGAGCAGTTCTTC.

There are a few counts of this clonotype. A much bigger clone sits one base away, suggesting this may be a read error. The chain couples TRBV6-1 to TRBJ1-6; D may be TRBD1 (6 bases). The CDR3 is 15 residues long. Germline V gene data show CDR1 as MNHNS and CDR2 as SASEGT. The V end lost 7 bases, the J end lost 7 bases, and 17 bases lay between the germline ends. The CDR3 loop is CASNTTGYINSPLHF. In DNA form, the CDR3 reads TGTGCCAGCAATACCACAGGGTACATCAATTCACCCCTCCACTTT.

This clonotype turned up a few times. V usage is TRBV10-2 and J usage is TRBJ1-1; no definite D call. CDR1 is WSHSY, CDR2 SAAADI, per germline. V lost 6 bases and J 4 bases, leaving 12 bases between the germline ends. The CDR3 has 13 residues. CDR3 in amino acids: CASRETLLTEAFF. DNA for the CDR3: TGCGCCAGCAGGGAGACCTTACTCACTGAAGCTTTCTTT.

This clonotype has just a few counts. CDR3 loop: CASSEYGNIQYF. In nucleotides, the CDR3 is TGTGCCAGCAGTGAATACGGGAACATTCAGTACTTC. The chain joins TRBV25-1 to TRBJ2-4; D gene unclear. This CDR3 comprises 12 residues. Germline CDR1 and CDR2: MGHDK and SYGVNS. V was shortened by 0 bases and J by 7 bases, with 4 bases between the two germline ends.

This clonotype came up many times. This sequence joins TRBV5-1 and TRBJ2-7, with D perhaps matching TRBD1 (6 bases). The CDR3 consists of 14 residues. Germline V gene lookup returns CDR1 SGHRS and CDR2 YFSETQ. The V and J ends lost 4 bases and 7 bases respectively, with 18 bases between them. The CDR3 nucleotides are TGCGCCAGCAGCCCGGACAGTTTTTACCTGGAGCAGTACTTC. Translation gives CASSPDSFYLEQYF.

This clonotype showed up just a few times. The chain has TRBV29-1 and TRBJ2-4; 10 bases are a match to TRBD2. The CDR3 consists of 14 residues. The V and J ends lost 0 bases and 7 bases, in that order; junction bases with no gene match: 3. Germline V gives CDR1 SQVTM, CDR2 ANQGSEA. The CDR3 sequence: CSVEDPSGSNIQYF. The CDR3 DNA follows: TGCAGCGTTGAAGATCCTAGCGGGAGTAACATTCAGTACTTC.

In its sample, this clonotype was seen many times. The CDR3 bases are TGTGCCAGCAGGACCGTGCCGGGACTAGCGGGACAGGAGACCCAGTACTTC. This translates into CASRTVPGLAGQETQYF. The rearrangement joins TRBV6-1 to TRBJ2-5, with TRBD2 identical over 13 bases. The CDR3 consists of 17 residues. V trimming: 6 bases; J trimming: 5 bases; junction bases outside the gene matches: 12. The germline gives CDR1 MNHNS, CDR2 SASEGT.

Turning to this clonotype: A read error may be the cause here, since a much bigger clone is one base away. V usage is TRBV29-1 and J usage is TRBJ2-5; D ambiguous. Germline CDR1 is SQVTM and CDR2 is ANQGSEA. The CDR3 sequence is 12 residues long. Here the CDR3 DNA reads TGCAGCGTTGGACGTGTCGAAGAGACCCCGTACTTC. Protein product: CSVGRVEETPYF. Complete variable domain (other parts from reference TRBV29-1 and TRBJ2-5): SAVISQKPSRDICQRGTSLTIQCQVDSQVTMMFWYRQQPGQSLTLIATANQGSEATYESGFVIDKFPISRPNLTFSTLTVSNMSPEDSSIYLCSVGRVEETPYFGPGTRLLVL.

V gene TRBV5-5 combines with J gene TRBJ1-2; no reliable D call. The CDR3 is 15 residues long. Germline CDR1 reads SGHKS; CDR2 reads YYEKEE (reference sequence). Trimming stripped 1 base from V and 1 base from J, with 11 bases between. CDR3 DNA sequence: TGTGCCAGCAGCTTGTCGGTAGGGCTTAACTATGGCTACACCTTC. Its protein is CASSLSVGLNYGYTF.

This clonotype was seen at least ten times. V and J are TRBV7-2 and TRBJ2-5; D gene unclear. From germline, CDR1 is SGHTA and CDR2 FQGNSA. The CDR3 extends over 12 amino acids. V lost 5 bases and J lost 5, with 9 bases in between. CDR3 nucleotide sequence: TGTGCCAGCAGCCAGTCCAGGGAGACCCAGTACTTC. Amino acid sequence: CASSQSRETQYF.